The subject of this entry is one TCR beta chain. This sample is part of a study of radiation and T cells in renal cell carcinoma. In germline, CDR1 is LNHNV, CDR2 YYDKDF (reference sequence). V was shortened by 0 bases and J by 0 bases, with 8 bases between the two germline ends. This CDR3 has 15 residues. As for time point: blood 2 weeks post-SBRT. Documented treatment: 15 Gy SBRT to primary tumor, nephrectomy 4 weeks later. Assay used: immunoSEQ multiplex PCR; TCRdb lists only in-frame clones, some missing. The sample has roughly 130,000 clones, more than 70% seen once; the top ten hold nearly 6%. The specimen was blood, collected from a patient whose treatment included radiotherapy and nephrectomy. V and J are TRBV15 and TRBJ1-1; TRBD1 is a possible D gene (5 bases). The TCR originated in a woman aged 70 to 79 with renal cell carcinoma. CDR3 DNA: TGTGCCACCAGCAGAGACCGACAGTTGAACACTGAAGCTTTCTTT. It encodes CATSRDRQLNTEAFF.